A selection of T cell receptor beta chains follows, all from one sample in a study of PD-L1 blockade in urothelial cancer. Using immunoSEQ multiplex PCR, the repertoire was profiled, and TCRdb retains in-frame clones only, with some absent. This table has over 100,000 clones, approximately 90% appearing once. This specimen was PBMCs, taken around atezolizumab (anti-PD-L1) treatment. The receptor set was obtained from a man aged 60 to 69 with urothelial cancer. Both conserved end residues are part of each CDR3. The order of the fields is V gene, J gene, clone size, D gene, CDR3 protein, CDR3 DNA. D genes are given only for firm matches. Some rows mark clone size as missing; the rest say once, few, many or name a class of expanded clone.

V: TRBV7-3
J: TRBJ2-1
size: .
D: .
CDR3: CASSLTGDFYNEQFF
DNA: TGTGCCAGCAGCTTAACAGGGGACTTCTACAATGAGCAGTTCTTC

V: TRBV5-5
J: TRBJ1-1
size: .
D: .
CDR3: CASSRSGGPMNTEAFF
DNA: TGTGCCAGCAGCCGGTCCGGCGGGCCGATGAACACTGAAGCTTTCTTT

V: TRBV4-2
J: TRBJ2-7
size: .
D: TRBD2
CDR3: CASSPEASGSFDEQYF
DNA: TGTGCCAGCAGCCCTGAAGCTAGCGGGAGTTTCGACGAGCAGTACTTC

V: TRBV6-5
J: TRBJ2-7
size: .
D: TRBD2
CDR3: CASSYSKSGGVYEQYF
DNA: TGTGCCAGCAGTTACTCGAAATCGGGGGGGGTCTACGAGCAGTACTTC

V: TRBV15
J: TRBJ1-4
size: .
D: TRBD1
CDR3: CATKTGGNEKLFF
DNA: TGTGCCACGAAGACAGGGGGTAATGAAAAACTGTTTTTT

V: TRBV18
J: TRBJ2-1
size: .
D: .
CDR3: CASSPLVSGDEQFF
DNA: TGTGCCAGCTCACCATTGGTAAGCGGCGATGAGCAGTTCTTC

V: TRBV5-1
J: TRBJ2-7
size: .
D: TRBD1
CDR3: CASSQGSGQAYEQYF
DNA: TGCGCCAGCAGCCAGGGGTCTGGACAGGCCTACGAGCAGTACTTC

V: TRBV19
J: TRBJ1-6
size: .
D: .
CDR3: CASSMSRGNSPLHF
DNA: TGTGCCAGTAGTATGTCCAGGGGTAACTCACCCCTCCACTTT

V: TRBV19
J: TRBJ2-1
size: .
D: .
CDR3: CASSTGDFYNEQFF
DNA: TGTGCCAGTTCGACAGGAGACTTTTACAATGAGCAGTTCTTC

V: TRBV4-3
J: TRBJ1-4
size: .
D: TRBD1
CDR3: CASSQVTGVGEKLFF
DNA: TGCGCCAGCAGCCAAGTAACAGGGGTCGGTGAAAAACTGTTTTTT

V: TRBV7-2
J: TRBJ2-3
size: .
D: TRBD2
CDR3: CASSRGLADSTDTQYF
DNA: TGTGCCAGCAGTCGGGGACTAGCGGATAGCACAGATACGCAGTATTTT

V: TRBV25-1
J: TRBJ2-3
size: .
D: TRBD2
CDR3: CASDDAGGTDTQYF
DNA: TGTGCCAGTGACGATGCGGGGGGCACAGATACGCAGTATTTT

V: TRBV15
J: TRBJ2-5
size: .
D: .
CDR3: CATSRAYQETQYF
DNA: TGTGCCACCAGCAGAGCTTACCAAGAGACCCAGTACTTC

V: TRBV10-1
J: TRBJ2-2
size: .
D: .
CDR3: CASSKGGRTGELFF
DNA: TGCGCCAGCAGTAAGGGAGGTCGGACCGGGGAGCTGTTTTTT

V: TRBV28
J: TRBJ2-7
size: .
D: TRBD2
CDR3: CASGQSGSAYEQYF
DNA: TGTGCCAGCGGACAAAGCGGGAGCGCCTACGAGCAGTACTTC

V: TRBV5-4
J: TRBJ2-5
size: .
D: .
CDR3: CASTFLPSGVTLHETQYF
DNA: TGTGCCAGCACCTTTCTCCCTTCGGGGGTGACACTACACGAGACCCAGTACTTC

V: TRBV4-3
J: TRBJ2-3
size: .
D: TRBD2
CDR3: CASSQGGQRGQYF
DNA: TGCGCCAGCAGCCAAGGAGGCCAGCGGGGGCAGTATTTT

V: TRBV19
J: TRBJ2-3
size: .
D: TRBD1
CDR3: CASNVHGEQGAPTDTQYF
DNA: TGTGCCAGTAACGTTCATGGCGAACAGGGGGCCCCCACAGATACGCAGTATTTT

V: TRBV2
J: TRBJ1-6
size: .
D: TRBD1
CDR3: CASSRRTGGNSPLHF
DNA: TGTGCCAGCAGTCGCCGGACAGGGGGTAATTCACCCCTCCACTTT

V: TRBV6-6
J: TRBJ2-7
size: .
D: .
CDR3: CASSLRTEGSYEQYF
DNA: TGTGCCAGCAGTCTTCGGACAGAGGGTTCCTACGAGCAGTACTTC

V: TRBV5-1
J: TRBJ1-4
size: .
D: .
CDR3: CASSLGPGALATNEKLFF
DNA: TGCGCCAGCAGCTTGGGTCCGGGAGCCCTTGCAACTAATGAAAAACTGTTTTTT

V: TRBV29-1
J: TRBJ1-2
size: .
D: .
CDR3: CSVADRGLLGYTF
DNA: TGCAGCGTTGCGGATCGGGGACTGCTGGGCTACACCTTC

V: TRBV30
J: TRBJ2-2
size: .
D: .
CDR3: CAWTRPGNRYTGELFF
DNA: TGTGCCTGGACACGACCAGGGAATCGGTACACCGGGGAGCTGTTTTTT

V: TRBV19
J: TRBJ1-1
size: .
D: TRBD1
CDR3: CASSVQGATDEAFF
DNA: TGTGCCAGTAGCGTACAGGGGGCCACCGATGAAGCTTTCTTT

V: TRBV5-8
J: TRBJ2-3
size: .
D: TRBD2
CDR3: CASSYVSGIYGTDTQYF
DNA: TGTGCCAGCAGCTACGTTAGCGGGATATACGGCACAGATACGCAGTATTTT

V: TRBV19
J: TRBJ1-4
size: .
D: .
CDR3: CASSIVRDEKLFF
DNA: TGTGCCAGTAGTATAGTGAGAGATGAAAAACTGTTTTTT

V: TRBV30
J: TRBJ1-1
size: .
D: .
CDR3: CAWGEFTEAFF
DNA: TGTGCCTGGGGGGAGTTCACTGAAGCTTTCTTT

V: TRBV10-3
J: TRBJ2-5
size: .
D: .
CDR3: CAISDLNSGSSETQYF
DNA: TGTGCCATCAGTGACCTCAACTCGGGGTCATCAGAGACCCAGTACTTC

V: TRBV5-4
J: TRBJ2-2
size: .
D: .
CDR3: CASSVGDINTGELFF
DNA: TGTGCCAGCAGCGTCGGGGACATAAACACCGGGGAGCTGTTTTTT

V: TRBV20-1
J: TRBJ1-4
size: once
D: .
CDR3: CSASILAKLFF
DNA: TGCAGTGCTAGTATCCTGGCAAAACTGTTTTTT

V: TRBV2
J: TRBJ2-5
size: .
D: .
CDR3: CASSELSSGGGTQYF
DNA: TGTGCCAGCAGTGAACTATCTAGCGGAGGGGGGACCCAGTACTTC

V: TRBV2
J: TRBJ2-5
size: .
D: TRBD2
CDR3: CASIPLGGYQETQYF
DNA: TGTGCCAGCATTCCATTGGGGGGGTACCAAGAGACCCAGTACTTC

V: TRBV27
J: TRBJ1-2
size: once
D: TRBD1
CDR3: CASSRTGFVYGYTF
DNA: TGTGCCAGCAGCCGGACAGGGTTTGTCTATGGCTACACCTTC

V: TRBV11-1
J: TRBJ2-1
size: .
D: .
CDR3: CASILGRGQNEQFF
DNA: TGTGCCAGCATCCTGGGGCGGGGGCAAAATGAGCAGTTCTTC

V: TRBV9
J: TRBJ1-2
size: .
D: .
CDR3: CASSINQEGYTF
DNA: TGTGCCAGCAGCATCAACCAGGAAGGCTACACCTTC

V: TRBV30
J: TRBJ1-5
size: .
D: TRBD1
CDR3: CAWSVPGQAGNQPQHF
DNA: TGTGCCTGGAGTGTCCCGGGACAGGCCGGGAACCAGCCCCAGCATTTT

V: TRBV7-8
J: TRBJ2-1
size: .
D: .
CDR3: CASSLGLPIYNEQFF
DNA: TGTGCCAGCAGCTTAGGACTCCCAATCTACAATGAGCAGTTCTTC

V: TRBV6-5
J: TRBJ1-6
size: .
D: TRBD1
CDR3: CASSWTGENSPLHF
DNA: TGTGCCAGCTCCTGGACAGGAGAGAATTCACCCCTCCACTTT

V: TRBV7-2
J: TRBJ2-3
size: .
D: TRBD1
CDR3: CASSFFPSTGWRTDTQYF
DNA: TGTGCCAGCAGCTTCTTTCCATCGACAGGGTGGCGCACAGATACGCAGTATTTT

V: TRBV18
J: TRBJ1-2
size: .
D: TRBD1
CDR3: CASSPSDRGYGYTF
DNA: TGTGCCAGCTCACCCAGCGACAGGGGTTATGGCTACACCTTC

V: TRBV4-2
J: TRBJ2-2
size: .
D: TRBD1
CDR3: CASSHTTGGTGELFF
DNA: TGTGCCAGCAGCCACACGACAGGGGGCACCGGGGAGCTGTTTTTT

V: TRBV19
J: TRBJ2-5
size: once
D: .
CDR3: CASSITRVETQYF
DNA: TGTGCCAGTAGTATCACCAGGGTAGAGACCCAGTACTTC

V: TRBV29-1
J: TRBJ2-5
size: .
D: TRBD2
CDR3: CSPKTLGGETQYF
DNA: TGCAGTCCCAAGACGCTGGGGGGGGAGACCCAGTACTTC

V: TRBV4-3
J: TRBJ2-7
size: .
D: TRBD1
CDR3: CASSPRTGSYEQYF
DNA: TGCGCCAGCAGCCCTAGGACAGGGTCCTACGAGCAGTACTTC

V: TRBV18
J: TRBJ2-1
size: .
D: TRBD2
CDR3: CASSPSSGREYNEQFF
DNA: TGTGCCAGCTCACCGTCTTCAGGGAGGGAGTACAATGAGCAGTTCTTC

V: TRBV6-5
J: TRBJ2-3
size: .
D: TRBD2
CDR3: CASSYSGGRTDTQYF
DNA: TGTGCCAGCAGTTACTCTGGCGGGAGAACAGATACGCAGTATTTT

V: TRBV30
J: TRBJ2-5
size: .
D: .
CDR3: CAWSVGRGGQETQYF
DNA: TGTGCCTGGAGTGTCGGCAGGGGAGGGCAAGAGACCCAGTACTTC

V: TRBV28
J: TRBJ1-4
size: .
D: .
CDR3: CASSPLGESEKLFF
DNA: TGTGCCAGCAGCCCTCTCGGGGAAAGCGAAAAACTGTTTTTT

V: TRBV28
J: TRBJ1-5
size: .
D: .
CDR3: CASTNNQPQHF
DNA: TGTGCCAGCACCAACAATCAGCCCCAGCATTTT

V: TRBV2
J: TRBJ1-2
size: .
D: .
CDR3: CASNEAARLGYTF
DNA: TGTGCCAGCAACGAGGCCGCCCGACTAGGCTACACCTTC

V: TRBV6-6
J: TRBJ2-1
size: .
D: .
CDR3: CATNDRLASTNEQFF
DNA: TGTGCCACAAACGACAGACTTGCCTCAACCAATGAGCAGTTCTTC

V: TRBV19
J: TRBJ2-4
size: .
D: .
CDR3: CASSIDYSGVTLAKNIQYF
DNA: TGTGCCAGTAGTATAGATTATTCAGGGGTGACTTTAGCCAAAAACATTCAGTACTTC

V: TRBV10-1
J: TRBJ2-4
size: .
D: TRBD2
CDR3: CATRHPLAGDKNIQYF
DNA: TGCGCCACCCGTCATCCTCTAGCGGGGGATAAAAACATTCAGTACTTC

V: TRBV4-1
J: TRBJ2-5
size: .
D: .
CDR3: CASSQSSDTETQYF
DNA: TGCGCCAGCAGCCAATCATCAGATACGGAGACCCAGTACTTC

V: TRBV4-1
J: TRBJ2-5
size: .
D: TRBD2
CDR3: CASSQRGWSGGAQETQYF
DNA: TGCGCCAGCAGCCAAAGGGGGTGGAGCGGGGGGGCGCAAGAGACCCAGTACTTC

V: TRBV30
J: TRBJ2-7
size: .
D: TRBD2
CDR3: CAWRLAGGSYEQYF
DNA: TGTGCCTGGAGACTAGCGGGAGGCTCCTACGAGCAGTACTTC

V: TRBV15
J: TRBJ2-7
size: .
D: .
CDR3: CATSRQTGLLDSSYEQYF
DNA: TGTGCCACCAGCAGGCAAACAGGATTACTGGATTCATCCTACGAGCAGTACTTC

V: TRBV4-1
J: TRBJ2-7
size: .
D: .
CDR3: CASSRRGVGDEQYF
DNA: TGCGCCAGCAGTCGACGGGGAGTTGGGGACGAGCAGTACTTC

V: TRBV2
J: TRBJ2-6
size: .
D: TRBD1
CDR3: CASSDRGWANVLTF
DNA: TGTGCCAGCAGCGACAGGGGATGGGCCAACGTCCTGACTTTC

V: TRBV6-6
J: TRBJ2-1
size: once
D: TRBD1
CDR3: CASRHWGQGDNEQFF
DNA: TGTGCCAGCAGACACTGGGGACAGGGAGACAATGAGCAGTTCTTC